A selection of T cell receptor beta chains follows, all from one sample in a study of cytomegalovirus exposure and HLA in healthy donors. Here immunoSEQ multiplex PCR was the method, and the copy in TCRdb shows in-frame clones only, minus some. The table has about 85,000 clones, 67% seen once; the top ten hold around 1.9%. The sample taken for sequencing was PBMCs. The receptors were gathered from a man aged 25 to 40 in good health and CMV-seronegative. Both conserved end residues are part of each CDR3. Each record gives: J gene, V gene, CDR3 length, clone size, D gene, CDR3 protein, CDR3 DNA. The D gene is left open where the match is weak. A row's size may be missing; if present it is once, few, many or a size class.

J gene: TRBJ2-3
V gene: TRBV7-2
CDR3 length: 17
clone size: few
D gene: TRBD2
CDR3 protein: CASSLKGLAGVQDTQYF
CDR3 DNA: TGTGCCAGCAGCTTAAAGGGACTAGCGGGGGTACAAGATACGCAGTATTTT

J gene: TRBJ2-3
V gene: TRBV7-8
CDR3 length: 15
clone size: -
D gene: -
CDR3 protein: CASSLQGKRTDTQYF
CDR3 DNA: TGTGCCAGCAGCTTGCAGGGGAAAAGGACAGATACGCAGTATTTT

J gene: TRBJ2-3
V gene: TRBV5-1
CDR3 length: 15
clone size: once
D gene: -
CDR3 protein: CASSLGGLSTDTQYF
CDR3 DNA: TGCGCCAGCAGCTTGGGAGGGCTTTCCACAGATACGCAGTATTTT

J gene: TRBJ2-2
V gene: TRBV4-3
CDR3 length: 15
clone size: -
D gene: -
CDR3 protein: CASSQGVISRGELFF
CDR3 DNA: TGCGCCAGCAGCCAAGGAGTGATAAGTCGCGGGGAGCTGTTTTTT

J gene: TRBJ2-7
V gene: TRBV30
CDR3 length: 11
clone size: -
D gene: -
CDR3 protein: CAWSRGGEQYF
CDR3 DNA: TGTGCCTGGAGCCGAGGGGGAGAGCAGTACTTC

J gene: TRBJ1-5
V gene: TRBV5-4
CDR3 length: 15
clone size: few
D gene: TRBD1
CDR3 protein: CASSLGQGGNQPQHF
CDR3 DNA: TGTGCCAGCTCGCTGGGACAGGGGGGCAATCAGCCCCAGCATTTT

J gene: TRBJ2-5
V gene: TRBV6-5
CDR3 length: 15
clone size: -
D gene: -
CDR3 protein: CASSYSNSGRETQYF
CDR3 DNA: TGTGCCAGCAGTTACTCTAATTCAGGGAGGGAGACCCAGTACTTC

J gene: TRBJ1-2
V gene: TRBV25-1
CDR3 length: 14
clone size: few
D gene: -
CDR3 protein: CASSESPLGAGYTF
CDR3 DNA: TGTGCCAGCAGTGAAAGCCCCCTGGGAGCCGGCTACACCTTC

J gene: TRBJ2-5
V gene: TRBV13
CDR3 length: 14
clone size: few
D gene: TRBD1
CDR3 protein: CASSWDRGSETQYF
CDR3 DNA: TGTGCCAGCAGCTGGGACAGGGGGTCGGAGACCCAGTACTTC

J gene: TRBJ1-1
V gene: TRBV18
CDR3 length: 13
clone size: -
D gene: -
CDR3 protein: CASSVTGNTEAFF
CDR3 DNA: TGTGCCAGCTCAGTAACCGGGAACACTGAAGCTTTCTTT

J gene: TRBJ1-1
V gene: TRBV28
CDR3 length: 14
clone size: -
D gene: -
CDR3 protein: CASSFGGWNTEAFF
CDR3 DNA: TGTGCCAGCAGTTTTGGAGGATGGAACACTGAAGCTTTCTTT

J gene: TRBJ1-6
V gene: TRBV21-1
CDR3 length: 12
clone size: -
D gene: -
CDR3 protein: CASGGGRSPLHF
CDR3 DNA: TGTGCCAGCGGGGGGGGACGTTCACCCCTCCACTTT

J gene: TRBJ2-7
V gene: TRBV28
CDR3 length: 19
clone size: -
D gene: -
CDR3 protein: CASSITFSGHPRDSYEQYF
CDR3 DNA: TGTGCCAGCAGTATCACTTTTTCGGGCCACCCCAGGGACTCCTACGAGCAGTACTTC

J gene: TRBJ2-2
V gene: TRBV6-4
CDR3 length: 15
clone size: few
D gene: TRBD1
CDR3 protein: CASRRTGEVTGELFF
CDR3 DNA: TGTGCCAGCAGGAGGACAGGGGAGGTCACCGGGGAGCTGTTTTTT

J gene: TRBJ2-7
V gene: TRBV29-1
CDR3 length: 14
clone size: few
D gene: -
CDR3 protein: CSVPDRNRPYEQYF
CDR3 DNA: TGCAGCGTCCCCGACCGTAACAGACCCTACGAGCAGTACTTC

J gene: TRBJ1-5
V gene: TRBV6-5
CDR3 length: 14
clone size: few
D gene: TRBD1
CDR3 protein: CASRTGGTGEPQHF
CDR3 DNA: TGTGCCAGCAGGACAGGGGGGACCGGGGAGCCCCAGCATTTT

J gene: TRBJ1-2
V gene: TRBV4-1
CDR3 length: 17
clone size: -
D gene: -
CDR3 protein: CASSQVETGRTNYGYTF
CDR3 DNA: TGCGCCAGCAGCCAAGTCGAAACAGGGAGAACTAACTATGGCTACACCTTC

J gene: TRBJ1-1
V gene: TRBV10-3
CDR3 length: 13
clone size: -
D gene: -
CDR3 protein: CAISTGFNTEAFF
CDR3 DNA: TGTGCCATTTCGACGGGTTTCAACACTGAAGCTTTCTTT

J gene: TRBJ1-1
V gene: TRBV28
CDR3 length: 14
clone size: -
D gene: -
CDR3 protein: CASSPREGRGEAFF
CDR3 DNA: TGTGCCAGCAGCCCAAGGGAGGGGCGGGGGGAAGCTTTCTTT

J gene: TRBJ1-5
V gene: TRBV7-2
CDR3 length: 15
clone size: once
D gene: TRBD1
CDR3 protein: CASSLGGTANQPQHF
CDR3 DNA: TGTGCCAGCAGCTTAGGGGGGACAGCGAATCAGCCCCAGCATTTT

J gene: TRBJ1-1
V gene: TRBV25-1
CDR3 length: 15
clone size: -
D gene: -
CDR3 protein: CASSELPSPNTEAFF
CDR3 DNA: TGTGCCAGCAGTGAGCTCCCTAGCCCGAACACTGAAGCTTTCTTT